The 8 T cell receptor beta chains listed next were all sequenced from one sample in a study of blood T cells in healthy people across ages. It was with a sample-barcoded 5' primer and a J-beta primer mix that a second PCR of about 6 to 12 cycles was run. TCRdb independently ran MiXCR on the 5' RACE reads; one entry per CDR3 protein. The sample consists of 1.5 million to 2 million distinct CDR3 sequences, around 50% of them appearing once. Specimen: blood. The receptors derive from a woman aged 40 to 50 in good health.

J is TRBJ2-3 and V is TRBV5-6; 12 bases fit TRBD2. This CDR3 has 15 amino acids. CDR1 SGHDT and CDR2 YYEEEE come from the germline V gene. V trimming: 4 bases; J trimming: 8 bases; junction bases outside the gene matches: 8. The CDR3 DNA reads TGTGCCAGCAGCGGTACTAGCGGGGGGTCGCGTACGCAGTATTTT. Protein: CASSGTSGGSRTQYF.

The J gene is TRBJ1-5, the V gene TRBV3-1; D ambiguous. This CDR3 is 17 amino acids long. V lost 0 bases and J lost 3, with 15 bases in between. Germline assignment: CDR1 LGHDT and CDR2 YNNKEL (reference sequence). The CDR3 protein is CASSQDAGSEVNQPQHF. Here the CDR3 DNA reads TGTGCCAGCAGCCAAGATGCGGGCAGTGAAGTCAATCAGCCCCAGCATTTT.

The J gene is TRBJ2-1, the V gene TRBV12-3 or TRBV12-4; 9 positions agree with TRBD2. This CDR3 contains 13 residues. J gave up 12 bases and V 4 bases, and 7 bases lay outside the gene matches. CDR3 nucleotides: TGTGCCAGCAGTTATCAGCGGGGGGAGGGGCAGTTCTTC. Protein: CASSYQRGEGQFF.

This clonotype was detected a few times. The chain has TRBV2 and TRBJ2-5, with D perhaps matching TRBD2 (5 bases). V was clipped by 6 bases and J by 4 bases, with 15 bases between them. Looked up from germline, CDR1 is SNHLY and CDR2 is FYNNEI. This CDR3 contains 14 residues. The CDR3, as DNA: TGTGCCAGCAGCGCGACCGGGGTCCCAGAGACCCAGTACTTC. Translating it yields CASSATGVPETQYF.

This rearrangement joins TRBV5-5 to TRBJ1-5, with D tentatively TRBD1 (5 bases). The ends were cut back, 2 bases at V and 1 base at J, with 19 bases in the middle. Germline CDR1 and CDR2: SGHKS and YYEKEE (reference sequence). The CDR3 has 18 residues. CDR3 DNA sequence: TGTGCCAGCAGCTTAACCCTCGGGGCAGGGCCCAGCAATCAGCCCCAGCATTTT. Encoded protein: CASSLTLGAGPSNQPQHF.

The chain is built from TRBV5-1 and TRBJ2-7, with D hard to call. Trimming cost V 1 base and J 5 bases, with 7 bases left between them. Germline loops: CDR1 SGHRS, CDR2 YFSETQ. CDR3 length: 12 amino acids. The CDR3 here is CASSLLDHEQYF. In DNA form, the CDR3 reads TGCGCCAGCAGCTTGCTGGACCACGAGCAGTACTTC. The full variable domain, completed using reference TRBV5-1 and TRBJ2-7, is KAGVTQTPRYLIKTRGQQVTLSCSPISGHRSVSWYQQTPGQGLQFLFEYFSETQRNKGNFPGRFSGRQFSNSRSEMNVSTLELGDSALYLCASSLLDHEQYFGPGTRLTVT.

This clonotype was observed a few times. This rearrangement joins TRBV9 to TRBJ2-7, with D unclear. V was cut by 2 bases and J by 2 bases, with 11 bases left in between. Per germline, CDR1 SGDLS and CDR2 YYNGEE. The CDR3 covers 14 residues. DNA for the CDR3: TGTGCCAGCAGCGTGCAGGCAGGCACCTACGAGCAGTACTTC. Protein product: CASSVQAGTYEQYF.

A single count supports this clonotype. The chain is built from TRBV7-2 and TRBJ2-3, with 10 bases identical to TRBD2. The length of the CDR3 is 15 residues. V was pared by 6 bases and J by 2 bases, with 5 bases of the junction left unmatched. Germline V gene sequence: CDR1 SGHTA, CDR2 FQGNSA. The DNA for the CDR3 is TGTGCCAGCAGGCCAAGCGGGAGGGCCACAGATACGCAGTATTTT. Its translation is CASRPSGRATDTQYF. Combining the CDR3 with reference TRBV7-2 and TRBJ2-3 gives the whole variable domain GAGVSQSPSNKVTEKGKDVELRCDPISGHTALYWYRQSLGQGLEFLIYFQGNSAPDKSGLPSDRFSAERTGGSVSTLTIQRTQQEDSAVYLCASRPSGRATDTQYFGPGTRLTVL.